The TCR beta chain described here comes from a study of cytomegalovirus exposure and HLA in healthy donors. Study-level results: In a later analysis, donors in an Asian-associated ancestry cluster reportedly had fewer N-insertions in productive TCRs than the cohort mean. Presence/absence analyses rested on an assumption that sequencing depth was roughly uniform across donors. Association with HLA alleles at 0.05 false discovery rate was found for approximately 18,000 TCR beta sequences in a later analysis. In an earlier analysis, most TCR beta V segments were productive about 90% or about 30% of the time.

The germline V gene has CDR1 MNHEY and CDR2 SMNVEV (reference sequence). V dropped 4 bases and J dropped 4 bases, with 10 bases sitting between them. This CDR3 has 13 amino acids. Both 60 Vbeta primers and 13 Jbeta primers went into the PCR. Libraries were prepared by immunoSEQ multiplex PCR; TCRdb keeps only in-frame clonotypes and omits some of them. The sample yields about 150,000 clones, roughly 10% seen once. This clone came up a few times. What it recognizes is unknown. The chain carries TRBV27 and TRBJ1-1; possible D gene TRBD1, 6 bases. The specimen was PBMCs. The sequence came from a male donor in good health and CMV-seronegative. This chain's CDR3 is CASSWDIGTEAFF. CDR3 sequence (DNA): TGTGCCAGCAGTTGGGACATTGGCACTGAAGCTTTCTTT.